The T cell receptor beta chain described here comes from a study of T cells after yellow fever vaccination. V lost 1 base to trimming and J lost 12 bases, with 13 bases between them. Per germline, CDR1 LGHDT and CDR2 YNNKEL (reference sequence). The CDR3 length is 14 residues. Making TCR cDNA involved 5'RACE template switching, which added UMIs and a universal primer site. TCRdb re-derived calls from the 5' RACE reads in MiXCR, one entry per CDR3 protein. The sample consists of approximately 160,000 distinct CDR3 sequences, approximately 6.2% of them appearing once. As concerns this clonotype: The antigen remains undetermined.

Study results and limitations: One caveat is that FACS-sorted repertoires could contain abundant clonotypes contaminating from the bulk population. The booster saw the reappearance of most primary-vaccination clones (about 95% CD4, 88% CD8). Clonotypes shared by both compartments, CD4 and CD8, made up a small share.

The clonotype was recovered from a man aged 18 to 30 who received the YFV17D yellow fever vaccine. Sequenced material: CD4+ T cells sorted from PBMCs, taken on the day of the first yellow fever vaccination. The V gene is TRBV3-1, the J gene TRBJ2-6; D not resolved. CDR3 amino acids: CASSQGNSLVVLTF. The CDR3 nucleotides read TGTGCCAGCAGCCAAGGCAACAGCCTGGTCGTCCTGACTTTC.